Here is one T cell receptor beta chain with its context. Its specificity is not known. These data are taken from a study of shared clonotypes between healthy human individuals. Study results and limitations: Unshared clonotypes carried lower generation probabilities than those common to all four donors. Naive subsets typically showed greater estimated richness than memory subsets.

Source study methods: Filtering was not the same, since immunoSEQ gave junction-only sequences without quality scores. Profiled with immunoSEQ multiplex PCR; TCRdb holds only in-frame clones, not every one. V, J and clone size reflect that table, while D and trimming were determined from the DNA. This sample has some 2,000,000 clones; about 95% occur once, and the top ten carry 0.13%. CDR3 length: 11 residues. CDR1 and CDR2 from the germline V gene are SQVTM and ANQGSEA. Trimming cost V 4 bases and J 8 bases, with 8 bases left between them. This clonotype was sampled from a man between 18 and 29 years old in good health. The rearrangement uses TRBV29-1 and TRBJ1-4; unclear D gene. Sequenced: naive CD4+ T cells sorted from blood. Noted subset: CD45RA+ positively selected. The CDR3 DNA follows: TGCAGCGTTGTGGTTTTAGAAAAACTGTTTTTT. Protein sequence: CSVVVLEKLFF.